This passage covers 18 T cell receptor beta chains from one sample sequenced in a study of cytomegalovirus exposure and HLA in healthy donors. PCR primers comprised 60 Vbeta and 13 Jbeta primers. TCRdb keeps only in-frame clones here, not all; method: immunoSEQ multiplex PCR. The sample consists of some 130,000 clones, roughly 80% of them appearing once. Source material: PBMCs. The receptors stem from a man between 18 and 29 years old in good health and CMV-seronegative.

The chain carries TRBV5-8 and TRBJ1-1; D gene uncertain. CDR1 and CDR2 (germline): SGHTS, YDEGEE. CDR3 length: 13 residues. The germline V and J ends were trimmed by 4 bases and 4 bases, with 11 bases remaining between them. DNA of the CDR3: TGTGCCAGCAGCCTCGGACTGAGCACTGAAGCTTTCTTT. Protein: CASSLGLSTEAFF.

This sequence joins TRBV6-1 and TRBJ1-1, with 9 bases matching TRBD1. The V and J ends lost 2 bases and 1 base, in that order; junction bases with no gene match: 2. Germline V gene sequence: CDR1 MNHNS, CDR2 SASEGT. CDR3 length: 15 residues. The CDR3 is CASSETGGGNTEAFF. The CDR3 region has the DNA TGTGCCAGCAGTGAAACAGGGGGCGGGAACACTGAAGCTTTCTTT.

The chain carries TRBV25-1 and TRBJ2-1; D possibly corresponds to TRBD2 (5 bases). Germline CDR1 reads MGHDK; CDR2 reads SYGVNS. The CDR3 loop spans 14 amino acids. The germline V and J ends were trimmed by 6 bases and 3 bases, with 12 bases remaining between them. The CDR3 DNA reads as TGTGCCAGCAGCGGTGCCCGGGGCTACAATGAGCAGTTCTTC. This codes for CASSGARGYNEQFF. Complete variable domain (other parts from reference TRBV25-1 and TRBJ2-1): EADIYQTPRYLVIGTGKKITLECSQTMGHDKMYWYQQDPGMELHLIHYSYGVNSTEKGDLSSESTVSRIRTEHFPLTLESARPSHTSQYLCASSGARGYNEQFFGPGTRLTVL.

The chain links TRBV7-2 to TRBJ1-1; D unclear. Germline values: CDR1 SGHTA, CDR2 FQGNSA. Trimming took 0 bases from V and 3 from J, leaving 8 bases between them. There are 14 residues in the CDR3. CDR3 residues: CASSLAGPHTEAFF. As DNA, the CDR3 is TGTGCCAGCAGCTTAGCTGGGCCCCACACTGAAGCTTTCTTT. The entire variable domain, with the rest obtained from reference TRBV7-2 and TRBJ1-1, is as follows: GAGVSQSPSNKVTEKGKDVELRCDPISGHTALYWYRQSLGQGLEFLIYFQGNSAPDKSGLPSDRFSAERTGGSVSTLTIQRTQQEDSAVYLCASSLAGPHTEAFFGQGTRLTVV.

V gene TRBV2 combines with J gene TRBJ2-1, with 12 bases aligning to TRBD2. The CDR3 length is 15 residues. Germline V gene data show CDR1 as SNHLY and CDR2 as FYNNEI. V was clipped by 7 bases and J by 9 bases; unmatched bases: 10. The CDR3 DNA reads TGTGCCAGCAAGAGATGGACTAGCGGGGTGGGTGAGCAGTTCTTC. Translated, it gives CASKRWTSGVGEQFF.

The table lists this clone with a few counts. The chain is built from TRBV6-5 and TRBJ2-7; 11 bases fit TRBD1. V shed 0 bases and J 6 bases; nucleotides not matched to a gene: 4. Germline-derived CDR1 and CDR2 are MNHEY and SVGAGI. The CDR3 runs 15 residues. This CDR3 reads CASSYSPGTGGEQYF. In nucleotides, the CDR3 is TGTGCCAGCAGTTACTCTCCTGGGACAGGGGGCGAGCAGTACTTC.

This chain connects TRBV6-5 to TRBJ1-5, with a tentative D call TRBD1 (6 bases). The CDR3 covers 15 residues. Germline V gene sequence: CDR1 MNHEY, CDR2 SVGAGI. Trimming removed 0 bases from V and 2 bases from J, with 8 bases in between. For the CDR3, the DNA is TGTGCCAGCAGTTACTCTTCAGGGGGCAATCAGCCCCAGCATTTT. Its protein product is CASSYSSGGNQPQHF.

The V call is TRBV7-2, the J call TRBJ2-5; TRBD1 matches 8 bases. The CDR3 covers 13 residues. Looked up from germline, CDR1 is SGHTA and CDR2 is FQGNSA. The ends lost 5 bases at V and 5 bases at J; junction bases unmatched: 4. The CDR3: CASSRTGRETQYF. For the CDR3, the DNA is TGTGCCAGCAGCAGGACAGGGAGGGAGACCCAGTACTTC.

CDR3 protein: CASSLTRNTEAFF. Written as DNA, the CDR3 is TGTGCCAGCAGCTTAACTCGGAACACTGAAGCTTTCTTT. The chain uses TRBV7-8 and TRBJ1-1; D is unresolved. The ends were cut back, 2 bases at V and 1 base at J, with 5 bases in the middle. The CDR3 contains 13 residues. Germline CDR1 is SGHVS and CDR2 is FQNEAQ.

A remark on this clone: Mismatch with germline at one junction end may stem from a read error. The chain combines TRBV27 with TRBJ2-2, with D perhaps matching TRBD2 (5 bases). CDR1 MNHEY and CDR2 SMNVEV come from the germline V gene (reference sequence). This CDR3 spans 13 amino acids. CDR3 sequence: CATSRRSSGELFF. DNA of the CDR3: TGTGCCACCAGTAGGAGGAGCTCCGGGGAGCTGTTTTTT.

V and J are TRBV6-1 and TRBJ1-3, with D perhaps matching TRBD1 (5 bases). CDR1 is MNHNS and CDR2 is SASEGT in the germline V gene. The CDR3 length is 17 residues. Trimming cost V 2 bases and J 0 bases, with 14 bases left between them. The CDR3 DNA follows: TGTGCCAGCAGTGAACGGCGAATGGGGGGCTCTGGAAACACCATATATTTT. This codes for CASSERRMGGSGNTIYF.

As to this clone: Sequence at one end of the junction differs from germline and may be a read error. The sample holds other DNA sequences that translate to the same CDR3. The chain carries TRBV27 and TRBJ2-3; D uncertain. The germline CDR1 and CDR2 sequences are MNHEY and SMNVEV (reference sequence). The CDR3 contains 14 residues. The CDR3 loop reads CASSLPRSTDTQYF. CDR3 coding DNA: TGTGCCAGCAGTTTACCCCGTAGCACGGATACGCAGTATTTT.

A note on this clone: Additional DNA sequences in this sample encode the identical CDR3. V gene TRBV2 combines with J gene TRBJ1-2; D might be TRBD1 (5 bases). Trimming removed 6 bases from V and 12 bases from J, with 20 bases in between. This CDR3 comprises 13 residues. Germline V gives CDR1 SNHLY, CDR2 FYNNEI. The CDR3 coding sequence is TGTGCCAGCAGGGTAGGGCAGGGCTGGGCTAACACCTTC. As protein: CASRVGQGWANTF.

V usage is TRBV7-8 and J usage is TRBJ1-6; D gene uncertain. The length of the CDR3 is 15 residues. Germline V gene lookup returns CDR1 SGHVS and CDR2 FQNEAQ. Trimming shortened V by 6 bases and J by 6 bases, and 15 bases separated the two germline ends. The CDR3 DNA sequence: TGTGCCAGCAGTTCGGTTCGGGAGCCTAATTCACCCCTCCACTTT. This sequence encodes CASSSVREPNSPLHF.

This clone was detected a few times. The rearrangement joins TRBV7-9 to TRBJ1-1; D may be TRBD1 (5 bases). Germline values: CDR1 SEHNR, CDR2 FQNEAQ (reference sequence). Trimming took 1 base from V and 4 from J, leaving 7 bases between them. CDR3 length equals 13 residues. The DNA of the CDR3 is TGTGCCAGCAGCTTAGAAAGGGGCACTGAAGCTTTCTTT. Translated: CASSLERGTEAFF.

Notes on this clone: A read error may account for a junction end that differs from germline. CDR3 DNA: TGTTCCAGCAGCTTAAGGGGTACGCAGTATTTT. Its translation: CSSSLRGTQYF. This chain connects TRBV7-9 to TRBJ2-3; tentatively, D is TRBD1 (5 bases). There are 11 residues in the CDR3. Per the germline V gene, CDR1 is SEHNR and CDR2 is FQNEAQ (reference sequence). The whole variable domain, filled in from reference TRBV7-9 and TRBJ2-3, reads DTGVSQNPRHKITKRGQNVTFRCDPISEHNRLYWYRQTLGQGPEFLTYFQNEAQLEKSRLLSDRFSAERPKGSFSTLEIQRTEQGDSAMYLCSSSLRGTQYFGPGTRLTVL.

This clone was seen only a few times. This chain uses TRBV2 with TRBJ1-2; the match to TRBD1 covers 8 bases. The CDR3 is 12 residues long. Germline V CDR1 and CDR2: SNHLY, FYNNEI. With V trimmed by 8 bases and J by 5 bases, 4 bases remained unmatched. DNA of the CDR3: TGTGCCAGCCAAACAGGGGGTTATGGCTACACCTTC. It translates to CASQTGGYGYTF.

The chain links TRBV6-5 to TRBJ1-1; D remains ambiguous. CDR1 and CDR2 (germline): MNHEY, SVGAGI. This CDR3 spans 13 amino acids. V dropped 7 bases and J dropped 0 bases, with 9 bases sitting between them. CDR3 sequence: CASNSDMNTEAFF. In nucleotides, the CDR3 is TGTGCCAGCAATTCCGACATGAACACTGAAGCTTTCTTT.